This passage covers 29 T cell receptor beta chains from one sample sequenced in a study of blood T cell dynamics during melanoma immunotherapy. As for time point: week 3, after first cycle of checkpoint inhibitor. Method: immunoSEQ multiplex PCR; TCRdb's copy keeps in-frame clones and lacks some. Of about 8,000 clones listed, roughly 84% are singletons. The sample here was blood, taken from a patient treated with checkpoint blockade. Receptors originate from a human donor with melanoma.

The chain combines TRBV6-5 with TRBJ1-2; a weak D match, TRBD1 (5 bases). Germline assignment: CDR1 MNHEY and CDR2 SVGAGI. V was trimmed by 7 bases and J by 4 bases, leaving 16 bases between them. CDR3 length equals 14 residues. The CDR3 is CASMSGDGIYGYTF. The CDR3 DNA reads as TGTGCCAGCATGTCTGGGGACGGGATCTATGGCTACACCTTC.

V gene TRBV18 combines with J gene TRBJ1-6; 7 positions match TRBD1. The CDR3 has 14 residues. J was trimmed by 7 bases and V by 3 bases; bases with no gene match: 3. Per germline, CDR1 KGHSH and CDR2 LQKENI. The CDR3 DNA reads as TGTGCCAGCTCACCGACAGGGAGGAATTCACCCCTCCACTTT. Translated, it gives CASSPTGRNSPLHF.

The DNA of the CDR3 is TGTGCCAGCAGCCCCTGGGGGACAGGTACCTACGAGCAGTACTTC. Protein sequence: CASSPWGTGTYEQYF. This chain joins TRBV5-4 and TRBJ2-7, with 8 bases matching TRBD1. V shed 4 bases, J shed 2 bases, and the junction held 8 bases outside the gene matches. The CDR3 has 15 amino acids. Germline values: CDR1 SGHNT, CDR2 YYREEE (reference sequence).

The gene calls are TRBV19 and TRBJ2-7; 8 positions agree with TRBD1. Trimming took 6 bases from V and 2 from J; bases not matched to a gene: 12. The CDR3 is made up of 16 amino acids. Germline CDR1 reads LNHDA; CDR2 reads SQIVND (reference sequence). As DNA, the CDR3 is TGTGCCAGTAGCAATTTACCGGGACAGGCGGCCTACGAGCAGTACTTC. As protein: CASSNLPGQAAYEQYF.

CDR3 protein: CASSHREGTEAFF. In nucleotides, the CDR3 is TGTGCCAGCAGTCATCGGGAAGGCACTGAAGCTTTCTTT. V is TRBV27 and J is TRBJ1-1; no definite D call. This CDR3 is built from 13 residues. V lost 5 bases, J lost 4 bases, and 11 bases lay in between. CDR1 is MNHEY, CDR2 SMNVEV, per germline (reference sequence).

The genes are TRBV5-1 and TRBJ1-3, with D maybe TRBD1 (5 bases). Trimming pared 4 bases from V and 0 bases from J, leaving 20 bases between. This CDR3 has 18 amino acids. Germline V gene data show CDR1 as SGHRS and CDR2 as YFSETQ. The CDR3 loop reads CASSPMGRGTGSGNTIYF. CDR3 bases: TGCGCCAGCAGCCCGATGGGACGGGGGACGGGCTCTGGAAACACCATATATTTT.

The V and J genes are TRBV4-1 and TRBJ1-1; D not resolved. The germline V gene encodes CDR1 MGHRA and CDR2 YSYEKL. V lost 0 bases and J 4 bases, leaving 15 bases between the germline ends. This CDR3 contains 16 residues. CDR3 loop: CASSQDRDSTSTEAFF. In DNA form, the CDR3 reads TGCGCCAGCAGCCAAGATCGGGATTCGACGAGCACTGAAGCTTTCTTT.

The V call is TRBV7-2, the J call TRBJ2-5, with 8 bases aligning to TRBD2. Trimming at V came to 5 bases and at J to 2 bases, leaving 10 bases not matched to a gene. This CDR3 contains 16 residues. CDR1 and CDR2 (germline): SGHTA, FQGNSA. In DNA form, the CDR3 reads TGTGCCAGCAGCCGCTTGGGAGCGGGAGTGCAAGAGACCCAGTACTTC. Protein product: CASSRLGAGVQETQYF.

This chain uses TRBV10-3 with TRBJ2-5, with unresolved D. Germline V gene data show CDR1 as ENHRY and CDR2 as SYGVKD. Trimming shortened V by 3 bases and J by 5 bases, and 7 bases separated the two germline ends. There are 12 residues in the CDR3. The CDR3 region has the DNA TGTGCCATCAGTGACTTAGGGGAGACCCAGTACTTC. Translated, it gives CAISDLGETQYF.

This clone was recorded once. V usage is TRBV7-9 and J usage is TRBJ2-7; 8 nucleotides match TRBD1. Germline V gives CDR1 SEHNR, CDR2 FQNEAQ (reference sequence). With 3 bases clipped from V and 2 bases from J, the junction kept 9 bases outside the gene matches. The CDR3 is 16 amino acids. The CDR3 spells CASSFGTGGKAYEQYF. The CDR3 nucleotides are TGTGCCAGCAGCTTTGGGACAGGAGGGAAGGCCTACGAGCAGTACTTC.

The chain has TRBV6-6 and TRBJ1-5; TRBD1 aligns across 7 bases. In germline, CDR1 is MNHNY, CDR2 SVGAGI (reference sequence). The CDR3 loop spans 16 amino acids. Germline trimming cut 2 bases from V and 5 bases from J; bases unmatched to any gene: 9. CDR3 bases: TGTGCCAGCAGTTACGCCGGGACAGCGACGGATCAGCCCCAGCATTTT. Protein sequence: CASSYAGTATDQPQHF.

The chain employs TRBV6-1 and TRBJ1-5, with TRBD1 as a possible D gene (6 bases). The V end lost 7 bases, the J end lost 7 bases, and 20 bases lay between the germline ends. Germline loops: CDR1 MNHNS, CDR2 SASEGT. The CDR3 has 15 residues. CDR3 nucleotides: TGTGCCAGCACGATCGGACAGTTCCAGGGCCAGCCCCAGCATTTT. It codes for CASTIGQFQGQPQHF.

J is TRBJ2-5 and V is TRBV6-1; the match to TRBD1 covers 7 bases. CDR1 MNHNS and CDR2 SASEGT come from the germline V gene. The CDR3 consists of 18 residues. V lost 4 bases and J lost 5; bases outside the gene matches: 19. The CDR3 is CASSGYRDRIRIRETQYF. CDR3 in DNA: TGTGCCAGCAGTGGGTACCGGGACAGAATCCGGATTCGGGAGACCCAGTACTTC.

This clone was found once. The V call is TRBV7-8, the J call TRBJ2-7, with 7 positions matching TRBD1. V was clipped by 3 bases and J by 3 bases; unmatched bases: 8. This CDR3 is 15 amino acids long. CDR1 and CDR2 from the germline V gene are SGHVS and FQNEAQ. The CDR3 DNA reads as TGTGCCAGCAGCTTCTCGACAGGGCCGATCTACGAGCAGTACTTC. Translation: CASSFSTGPIYEQYF.

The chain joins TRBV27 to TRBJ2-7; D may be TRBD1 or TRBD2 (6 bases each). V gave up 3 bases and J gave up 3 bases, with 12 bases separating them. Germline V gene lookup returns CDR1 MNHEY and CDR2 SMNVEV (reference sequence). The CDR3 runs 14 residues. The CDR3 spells CASSFGGRVYEQYF. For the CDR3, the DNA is TGTGCCAGCAGTTTTGGGGGGCGCGTCTACGAGCAGTACTTC.

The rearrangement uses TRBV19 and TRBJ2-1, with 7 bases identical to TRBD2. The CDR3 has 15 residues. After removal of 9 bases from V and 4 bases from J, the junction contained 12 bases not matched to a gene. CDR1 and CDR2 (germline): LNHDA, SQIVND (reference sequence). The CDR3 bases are TGTGCCAGCCCCCTAGGCGGGAGACTTTACAATGAGCAGTTCTTC. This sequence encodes CASPLGGRLYNEQFF.

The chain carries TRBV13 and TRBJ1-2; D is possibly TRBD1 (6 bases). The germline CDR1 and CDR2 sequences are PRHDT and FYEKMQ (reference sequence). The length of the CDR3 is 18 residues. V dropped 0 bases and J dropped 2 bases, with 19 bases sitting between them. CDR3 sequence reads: CASSLGRGVSRGNYGYTF. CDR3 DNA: TGTGCCAGCAGCTTAGGCAGGGGAGTGTCGCGGGGAAACTATGGCTACACCTTC.

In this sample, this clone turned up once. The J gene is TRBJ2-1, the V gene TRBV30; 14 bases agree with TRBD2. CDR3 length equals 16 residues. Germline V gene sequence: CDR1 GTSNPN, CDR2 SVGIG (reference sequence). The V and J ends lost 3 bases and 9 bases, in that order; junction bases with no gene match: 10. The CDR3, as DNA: TGTGCCTGGAGCCGACAGACTAGCGGGAGGGCCGCTGAGCAGTTCTTC. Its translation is CAWSRQTSGRAAEQFF.

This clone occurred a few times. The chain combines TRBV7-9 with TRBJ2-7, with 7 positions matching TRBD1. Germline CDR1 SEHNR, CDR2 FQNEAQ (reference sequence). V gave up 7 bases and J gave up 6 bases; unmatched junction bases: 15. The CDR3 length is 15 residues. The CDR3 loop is CASTSSQQGIGEQYF. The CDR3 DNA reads TGTGCCAGCACCTCCTCTCAACAGGGGATTGGCGAGCAGTACTTC.

The CDR3 spells CASSGDGTNTEAFF. CDR3 sequence (DNA): TGTGCCAGCAGTGGAGACGGCACGAACACTGAAGCTTTCTTT. This chain joins TRBV7-3 and TRBJ1-1; D is ambiguous. Germline CDR1 SGHTA, CDR2 FQGTGA. V lost 6 bases to trimming and J lost 1 base, with 12 bases between them. CDR3 length: 14 residues.

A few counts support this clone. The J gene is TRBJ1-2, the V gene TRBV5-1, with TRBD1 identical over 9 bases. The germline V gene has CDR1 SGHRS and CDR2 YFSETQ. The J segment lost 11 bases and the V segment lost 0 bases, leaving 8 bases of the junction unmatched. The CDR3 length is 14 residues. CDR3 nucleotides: TGCGCCAGCAGCTTGGCGGGACAGGGTAGCGAATACACCTTC. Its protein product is CASSLAGQGSEYTF.

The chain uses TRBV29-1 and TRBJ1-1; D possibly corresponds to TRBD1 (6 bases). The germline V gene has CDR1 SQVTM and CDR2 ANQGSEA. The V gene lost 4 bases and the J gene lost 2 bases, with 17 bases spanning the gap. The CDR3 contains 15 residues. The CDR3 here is CSVVGTLRGNTEAFF. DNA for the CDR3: TGCAGCGTTGTTGGAACCCTCAGGGGAAACACTGAAGCTTTCTTT.

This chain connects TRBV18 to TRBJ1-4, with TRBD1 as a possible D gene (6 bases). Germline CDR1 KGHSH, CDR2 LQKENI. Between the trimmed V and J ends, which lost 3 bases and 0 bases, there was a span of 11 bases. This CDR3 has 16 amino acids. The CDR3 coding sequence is TGTGCCAGCTCACCCGACAGGAAAGCAACTAATGAAAAACTGTTTTTT. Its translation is CASSPDRKATNEKLFF. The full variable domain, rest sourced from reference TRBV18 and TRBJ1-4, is NAGVMQNPRHLVRRRGQEARLRCSPMKGHSHVYWYRQLPEEGLKFMVYLQKENIIDESGMPKERFSAEFPKEGPSILRIQQVVRGDSAAYFCASSPDRKATNEKLFFGSGTQLSVL.

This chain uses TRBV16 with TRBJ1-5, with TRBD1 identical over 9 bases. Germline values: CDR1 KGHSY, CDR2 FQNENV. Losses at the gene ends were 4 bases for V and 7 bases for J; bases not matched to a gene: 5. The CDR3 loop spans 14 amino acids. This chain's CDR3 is CASSPGQGRQPQHF. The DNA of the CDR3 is TGTGCCAGCAGCCCCGGACAGGGGCGACAGCCCCAGCATTTT.

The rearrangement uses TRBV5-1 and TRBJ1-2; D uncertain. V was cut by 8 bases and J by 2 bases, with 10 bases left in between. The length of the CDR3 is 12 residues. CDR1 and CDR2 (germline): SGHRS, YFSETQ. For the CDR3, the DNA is TGCGCCAGTCGCGGGGAAAACTATGGCTACACCTTC. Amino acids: CASRGENYGYTF.

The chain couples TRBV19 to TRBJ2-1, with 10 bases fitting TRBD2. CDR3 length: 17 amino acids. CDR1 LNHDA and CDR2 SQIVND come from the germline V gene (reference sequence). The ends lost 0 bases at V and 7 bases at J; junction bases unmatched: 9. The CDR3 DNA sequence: TGTGCCAGTAGTATAGATTCAAGCGGGAGGGCCAATAATGAGCAGTTCTTC. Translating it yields CASSIDSSGRANNEQFF.

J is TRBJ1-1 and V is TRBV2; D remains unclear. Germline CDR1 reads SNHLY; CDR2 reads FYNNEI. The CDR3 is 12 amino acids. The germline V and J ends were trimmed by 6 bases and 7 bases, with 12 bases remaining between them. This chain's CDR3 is CASRREDGEAFF. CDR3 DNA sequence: TGTGCCAGCAGGAGGGAGGACGGTGAAGCTTTCTTT.

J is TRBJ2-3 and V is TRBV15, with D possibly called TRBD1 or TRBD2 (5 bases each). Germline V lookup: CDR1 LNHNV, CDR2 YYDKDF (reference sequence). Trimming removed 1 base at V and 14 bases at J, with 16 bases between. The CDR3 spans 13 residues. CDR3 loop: CATSRGSEGGGYF. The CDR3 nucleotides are TGTGCCACCAGCAGAGGATCCGAGGGTGGGGGGTATTTT.

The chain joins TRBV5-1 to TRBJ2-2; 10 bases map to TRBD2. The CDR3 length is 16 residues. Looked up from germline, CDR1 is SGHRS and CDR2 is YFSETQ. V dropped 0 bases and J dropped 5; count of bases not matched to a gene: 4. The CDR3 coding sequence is TGCGCCAGCAGCTTGGTGGTAGCGGGAGGAACCGGGGAGCTGTTTTTT. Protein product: CASSLVVAGGTGELFF.